A single sample gave rise to the 7 T cell receptor beta chains below, sequenced in a study of T cell changes during pregnancy in multiple sclerosis. Some clones are missing from TCRdb's copy, which holds only in-frame ones; the method was immunoSEQ multiplex PCR. This sample has some 70,000 clones, with roughly 92% found just once. Sequencing used CD8+ T cells from peripheral blood mononuclear cells, obtained in the third trimester of pregnancy. These receptor sequences come from a female donor in good health, enrolled as a control in a pregnancy study.

This chain joins TRBV19 and TRBJ1-3; TRBD1 matches 8 bases. J was trimmed by 4 bases and V by 4 bases; bases with no gene match: 9. The CDR3 is 16 residues long. Germline CDR1 and CDR2: LNHDA and SQIVND (reference sequence). Here the CDR3 reads CASSTIDRGGGNTIYF. Written as DNA, the CDR3 is TGTGCCAGTAGTACAATCGACAGGGGAGGAGGAAACACCATATATTTT.

The chain uses TRBV27 and TRBJ2-2; 7 positions match TRBD1. This CDR3 is 16 amino acids long. V dropped 5 bases and J dropped 0; count of bases not matched to a gene: 6. The germline V gene has CDR1 MNHEY and CDR2 SMNVEV (reference sequence). DNA for the CDR3: TGTGCCAGCAGTCCCGGGACAGCCCCGAACACCGGGGAGCTGTTTTTT. Translating gives CASSPGTAPNTGELFF.

To note about this clone: The junction shows a germline mismatch at one end, possibly a read error. The chain uses TRBV9 and TRBJ2-1, with a weak D call TRBD1 (6 bases). Germline V lookup: CDR1 SGDLS, CDR2 YYNGEE. The CDR3 spans 13 residues. The CDR3 bases are TGTGCCAGCAGCCCCCCAGGGGACAACGAGCAGTTCTTC. Its protein product is CASSPPGDNEQFF. The full variable domain, with the rest looked up from reference TRBV9 and TRBJ2-1, is DSGVTQTPKHLITATGQRVTLRCSPRSGDLSVYWYQQSLDQGLQFLIQYYNGEERAKGNILERFSAQQFPDLHSELNLSSLELGDSALYFCASSPPGDNEQFFGPGTRLTVL.

This chain joins TRBV7-9 and TRBJ1-1, with a tentative D call TRBD1 (6 bases). Germline CDR1 and CDR2: SEHNR and FQNEAQ (reference sequence). This CDR3 comprises 12 residues. V lost 5 bases, J lost 8 bases, and 12 bases lay in between. The CDR3 here is CASSPKQGEAFF. The CDR3 region has the DNA TGTGCCAGCAGCCCCAAACAGGGCGAAGCTTTCTTT.

The chain links TRBV6-1 to TRBJ2-5, with a weak D call TRBD1 (6 bases). Trimming cost V 4 bases and J 4 bases, with 13 bases left between them. The germline CDR1 and CDR2 sequences are MNHNS and SASEGT. This CDR3 has 14 amino acids. The CDR3 spells CASSGHRVLETQYF. CDR3 in DNA: TGTGCCAGCAGTGGACACAGGGTTTTAGAGACCCAGTACTTC.

The gene calls are TRBV7-9 and TRBJ2-5; D is undetermined. CDR1 is SEHNR, CDR2 FQNEAQ, per germline (reference sequence). This CDR3 has 15 amino acids. Trimming cost V 1 base and J 2 bases, with 11 bases left between them. Here the CDR3 DNA reads TGTGCCAGCAGCTTAGTGTGGTGGGCTCAAGAGACCCAGTACTTC. Amino acids: CASSLVWWAQETQYF.

The rearrangement links TRBV5-1 to TRBJ2-7, with D perhaps TRBD1 (6 bases). The germline CDR1 and CDR2 sequences are SGHRS and YFSETQ. The V end was cut by 0 bases, the J end by 0 bases, with 10 bases between. This CDR3 has 15 amino acids. The DNA of the CDR3 is TGCGCCAGCAGCTTGGGACAGGAGTTCTCCTACGAGCAGTACTTC. It yields the protein CASSLGQEFSYEQYF.